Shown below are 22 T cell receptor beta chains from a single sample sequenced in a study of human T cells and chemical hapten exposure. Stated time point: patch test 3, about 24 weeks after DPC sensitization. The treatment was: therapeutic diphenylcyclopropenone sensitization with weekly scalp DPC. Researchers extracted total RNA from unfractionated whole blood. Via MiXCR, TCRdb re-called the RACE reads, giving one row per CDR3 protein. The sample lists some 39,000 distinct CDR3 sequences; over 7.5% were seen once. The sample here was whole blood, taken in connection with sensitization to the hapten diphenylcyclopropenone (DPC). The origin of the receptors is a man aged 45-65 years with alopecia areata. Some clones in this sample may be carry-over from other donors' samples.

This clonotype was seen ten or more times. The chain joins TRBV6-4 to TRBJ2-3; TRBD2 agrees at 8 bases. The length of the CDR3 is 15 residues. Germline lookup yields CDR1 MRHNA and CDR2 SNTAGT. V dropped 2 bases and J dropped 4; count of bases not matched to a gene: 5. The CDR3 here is CASSDGNGRADTQYF. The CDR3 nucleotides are TGTGCCAGCAGTGACGGAAACGGGAGGGCAGATACGCAGTATTTT.

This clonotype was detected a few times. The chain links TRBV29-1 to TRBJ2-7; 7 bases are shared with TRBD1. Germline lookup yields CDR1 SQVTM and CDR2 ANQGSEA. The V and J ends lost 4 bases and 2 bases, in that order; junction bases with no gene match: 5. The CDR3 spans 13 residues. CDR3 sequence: CSVAQGNAYEQYF. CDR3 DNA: TGCAGCGTTGCACAGGGGAACGCCTACGAGCAGTACTTC.

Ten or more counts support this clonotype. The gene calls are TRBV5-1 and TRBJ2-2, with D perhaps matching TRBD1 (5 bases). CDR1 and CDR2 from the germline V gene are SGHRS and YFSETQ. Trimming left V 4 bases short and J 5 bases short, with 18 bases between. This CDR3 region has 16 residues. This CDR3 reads CASSPFGAGDTGELFF. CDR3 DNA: TGCGCCAGCAGCCCCTTTGGGGCAGGAGATACCGGGGAGCTGTTTTTT.

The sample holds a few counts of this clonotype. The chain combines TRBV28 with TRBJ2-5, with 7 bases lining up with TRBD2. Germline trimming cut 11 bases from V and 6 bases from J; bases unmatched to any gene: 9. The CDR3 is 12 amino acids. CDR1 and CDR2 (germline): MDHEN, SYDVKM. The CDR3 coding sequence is TGTGCCGGCGGGGCGGGAGTACAGACCCAGTACTTC. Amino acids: CAGGAGVQTQYF. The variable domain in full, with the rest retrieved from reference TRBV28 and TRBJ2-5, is DVKVTQSSRYLVKRTGEKVFLECVQDMDHENMFWYRQDPGLGLRLIYFSYDVKMKEKGDIPEGYSVSREKKERFSLILESASTNQTSMYLCAGGAGVQTQYFGPGTRLLVL.

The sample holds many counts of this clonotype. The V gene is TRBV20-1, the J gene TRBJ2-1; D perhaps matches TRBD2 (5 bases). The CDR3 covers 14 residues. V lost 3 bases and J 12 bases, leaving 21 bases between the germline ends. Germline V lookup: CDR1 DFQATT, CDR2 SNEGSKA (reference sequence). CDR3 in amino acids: CSASGPSRRLTQFF. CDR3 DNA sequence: TGCAGTGCTAGTGGGCCTAGCCGACGCCTGACGCAGTTCTTC.

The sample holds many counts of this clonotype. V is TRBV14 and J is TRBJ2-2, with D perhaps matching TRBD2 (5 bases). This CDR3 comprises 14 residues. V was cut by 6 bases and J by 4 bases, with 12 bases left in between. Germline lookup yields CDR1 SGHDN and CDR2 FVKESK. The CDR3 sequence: CASRTTDLTGELFF. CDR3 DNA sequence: TGTGCCAGCAGGACTACGGACCTCACCGGGGAGCTGTTTTTT. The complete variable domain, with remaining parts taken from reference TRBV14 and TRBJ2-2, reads EAGVTQFPSHSVIEKGQTVTLRCDPISGHDNLYWYRRVMGKEIKFLLHFVKESKQDESGMPNNRFLAERTGGTYSTLKVQPAELEDSGVYFCASRTTDLTGELFFGEGSRLTVL.

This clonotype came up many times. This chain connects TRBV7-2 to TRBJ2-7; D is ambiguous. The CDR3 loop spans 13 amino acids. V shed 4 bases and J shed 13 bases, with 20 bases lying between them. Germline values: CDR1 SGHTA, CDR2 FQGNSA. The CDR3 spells CASSSLLVGYCYF. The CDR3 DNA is TGTGCCAGCAGCTCCCTACTTGTCGGCTATTGCTACTTC.

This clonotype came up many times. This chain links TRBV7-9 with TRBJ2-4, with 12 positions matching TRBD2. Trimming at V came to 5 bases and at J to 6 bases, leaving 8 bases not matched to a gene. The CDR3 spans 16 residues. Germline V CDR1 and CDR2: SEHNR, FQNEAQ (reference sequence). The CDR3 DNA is TGTGCCAGCAGCCCTAAGACTAGCGGGAGTGGAAACATTCAGTACTTC. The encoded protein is CASSPKTSGSGNIQYF.

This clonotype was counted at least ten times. CDR3 protein: CASSLEGSGGPYEQFF. The CDR3 nucleotides read TGTGCCAGCAGCTTAGAGGGATCGGGGGGGCCCTACGAGCAGTTCTTC. The rearrangement links TRBV11-2 to TRBJ2-1, with 8 bases aligning to TRBD2. After removal of 0 bases from V and 10 bases from J, the junction contained 11 bases not matched to a gene. The length of the CDR3 is 16 residues. The germline gives CDR1 SGHAT, CDR2 FQNNGV. The whole variable domain, remainder taken from reference TRBV11-2 and TRBJ2-1, is EAGVAQSPRYKIIEKRQSVAFWCNPISGHATLYWYQQILGQGPKLLIQFQNNGVVDDSQLPKDRFSAERLKGVDSTLKIQPAKLEDSAVYLCASSLEGSGGPYEQFFGPGTRLTVL.

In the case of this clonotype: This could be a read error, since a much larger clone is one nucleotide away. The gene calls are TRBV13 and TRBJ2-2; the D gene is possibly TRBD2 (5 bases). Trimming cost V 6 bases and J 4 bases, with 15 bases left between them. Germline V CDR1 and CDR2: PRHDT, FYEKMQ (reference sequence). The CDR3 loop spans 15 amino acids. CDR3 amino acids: CASSPHGGPTGELFF. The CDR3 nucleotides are TGTGCCAGCAGTCCACATGGAGGCCCCACCGGGGAGCTGTTTTTT.

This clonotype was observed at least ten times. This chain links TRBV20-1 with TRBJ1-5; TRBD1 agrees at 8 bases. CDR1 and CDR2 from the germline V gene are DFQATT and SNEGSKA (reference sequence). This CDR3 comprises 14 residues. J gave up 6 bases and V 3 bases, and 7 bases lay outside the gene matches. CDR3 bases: TGCAGTGCTAGCCCTGACAGGGGTATTCAGCCCCAGCATTTT. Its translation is CSASPDRGIQPQHF.

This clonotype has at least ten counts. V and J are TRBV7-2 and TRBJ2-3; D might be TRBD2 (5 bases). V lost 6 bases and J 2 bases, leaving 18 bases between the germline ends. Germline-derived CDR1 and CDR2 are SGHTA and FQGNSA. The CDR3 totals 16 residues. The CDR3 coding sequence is TGTGCCAGCAGTTCTTTTCGGCAGCGGTCCACAGATACGCAGTATTTT. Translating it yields CASSSFRQRSTDTQYF.

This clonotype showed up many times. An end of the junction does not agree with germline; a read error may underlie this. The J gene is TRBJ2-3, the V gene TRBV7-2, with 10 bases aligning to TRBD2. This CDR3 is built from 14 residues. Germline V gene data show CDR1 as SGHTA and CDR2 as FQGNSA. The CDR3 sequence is CASSLAGATDTQYF. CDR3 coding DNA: TGTGCCAGCAGCCTAGCGGGAGCGACAGATACGCAGTATTTT.

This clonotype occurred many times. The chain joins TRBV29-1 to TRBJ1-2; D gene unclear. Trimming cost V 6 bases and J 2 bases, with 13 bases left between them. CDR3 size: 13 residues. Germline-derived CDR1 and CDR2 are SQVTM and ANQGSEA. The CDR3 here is CSVMMGRNYGYTF. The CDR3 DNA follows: TGCAGCGTCATGATGGGTCGGAACTATGGCTACACCTTC. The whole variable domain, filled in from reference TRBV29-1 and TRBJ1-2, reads SAVISQKPSRDICQRGTSLTIQCQVDSQVTMMFWYRQQPGQSLTLIATANQGSEATYESGFVIDKFPISRPNLTFSTLTVSNMSPEDSSIYLCSVMMGRNYGYTFGSGTRLTVV.

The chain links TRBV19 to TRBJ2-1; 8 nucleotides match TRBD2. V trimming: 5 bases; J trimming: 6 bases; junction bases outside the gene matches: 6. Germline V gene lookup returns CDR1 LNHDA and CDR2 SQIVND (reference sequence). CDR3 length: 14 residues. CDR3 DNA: TGTGCCAGTAGTGCCCGCGGGAGGCCCAATGAGCAGTTCTTC. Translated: CASSARGRPNEQFF. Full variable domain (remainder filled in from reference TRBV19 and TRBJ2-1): DGGITQSPKYLFRKEGQNVTLSCEQNLNHDAMYWYRQDPGQGLRLIYYSQIVNDFQKGDIAEGYSVSREKKESFPLTVTSAQKNPTAFYLCASSARGRPNEQFFGPGTRLTVL.

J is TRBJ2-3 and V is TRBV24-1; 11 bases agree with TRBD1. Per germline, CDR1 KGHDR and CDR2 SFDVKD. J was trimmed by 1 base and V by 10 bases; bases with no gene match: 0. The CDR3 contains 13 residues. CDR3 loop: CATGQGGTDTQYF. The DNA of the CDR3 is TGTGCCACGGGACAGGGGGGCACAGATACGCAGTATTTT.

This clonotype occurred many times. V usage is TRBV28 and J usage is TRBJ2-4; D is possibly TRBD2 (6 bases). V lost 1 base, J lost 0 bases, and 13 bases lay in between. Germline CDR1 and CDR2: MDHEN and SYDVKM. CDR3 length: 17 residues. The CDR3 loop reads CASSLSPAGLAKNIQYF. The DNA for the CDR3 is TGTGCCAGCAGTTTATCCCCGGCGGGACTAGCCAAAAACATTCAGTACTTC.

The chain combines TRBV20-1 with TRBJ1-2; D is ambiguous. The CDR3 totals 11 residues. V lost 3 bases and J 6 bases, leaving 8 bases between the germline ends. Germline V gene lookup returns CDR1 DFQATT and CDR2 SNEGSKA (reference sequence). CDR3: CSASLSNGYTF. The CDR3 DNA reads TGCAGTGCTAGCCTATCTAATGGCTACACCTTC.

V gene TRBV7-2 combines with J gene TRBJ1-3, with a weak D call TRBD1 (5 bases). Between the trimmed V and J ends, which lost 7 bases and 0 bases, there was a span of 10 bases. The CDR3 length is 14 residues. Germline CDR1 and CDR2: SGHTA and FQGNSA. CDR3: CASKLTASGNTIYF. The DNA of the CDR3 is TGTGCCAGCAAACTGACAGCCTCTGGAAACACCATATATTTT.

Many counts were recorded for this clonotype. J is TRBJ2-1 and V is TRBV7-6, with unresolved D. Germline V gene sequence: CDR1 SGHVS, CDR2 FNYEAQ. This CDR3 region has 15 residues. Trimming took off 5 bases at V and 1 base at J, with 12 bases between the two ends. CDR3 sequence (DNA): TGTGCCAGCAGCCCCATCCTAGTTTCCTACAATGAGCAGTTCTTC. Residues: CASSPILVSYNEQFF.

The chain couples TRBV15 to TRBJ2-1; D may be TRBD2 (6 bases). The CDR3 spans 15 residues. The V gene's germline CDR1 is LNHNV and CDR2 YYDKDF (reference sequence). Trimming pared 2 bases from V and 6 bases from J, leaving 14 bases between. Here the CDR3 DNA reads TGTGCCACCAGCAGATCGGCGGGAAACCGCAATGAGCAGTTCTTC. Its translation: CATSRSAGNRNEQFF.

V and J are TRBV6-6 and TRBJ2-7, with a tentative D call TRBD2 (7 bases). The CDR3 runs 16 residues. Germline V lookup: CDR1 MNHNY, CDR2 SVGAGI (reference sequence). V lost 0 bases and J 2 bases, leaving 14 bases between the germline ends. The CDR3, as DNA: TGTGCCAGCAGTTACTCATCGGGGGGCATAACCTACGAGCAGTACTTC. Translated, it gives CASSYSSGGITYEQYF.